The clone carrying this T cell receptor beta chain came up once. A much larger clone differs by one base, so this may be a read error. The sample belongs to a study of T-cell reconstitution after alpha-beta-depleted transplantation in children. Library preparation (for TCRbeta) was performed with unique molecular identifiers. A single record per CDR3 protein comes from TCRdb applying MiXCR to the PCR reads. Counted here are roughly 220,000 distinct CDR3 sequences, 9.5% to 15% occurring once; the ten biggest clones make up roughly 2.8%. CDR3 size: 16 residues. Germline lookup yields CDR1 DFQATT and CDR2 SNEGSKA (reference sequence). V lost 6 bases to trimming and J lost 0 bases; unmatched junction nucleotides: 11.

The V gene is TRBV20-1, the J gene TRBJ2-1; 7 bases fit TRBD2. Sequencing used PBMCs from the stem cell graft donor, obtained from the stem cell graft. The origin of this receptor is a human donor who donated a stem cell graft to a child with acute lymphoblastic leukemia. CDR3 nucleotide sequence: TGCAGTGCCCTCTGGGAGGGGCAAAACTCCTACAATGAGCAGTTCTTC. It encodes CSALWEGQNSYNEQFF.